These 26 T cell receptor beta chains were sequenced from one sample in a study of long-term antiretroviral therapy in people with HIV. Version v3.0 of the immunoSEQ assay ran at survey level. Generated by immunoSEQ multiplex PCR, the TCRdb table keeps only in-frame clones and is missing some. The sample has about 23,000 clones, around 86% seen once. Sequenced material: unsorted PBMCs, taken 0.4 years after starting antiretroviral therapy. The receptor set was obtained from a man aged 45-65 years with HIV.

This clone was seen once. V usage is TRBV10-2 and J usage is TRBJ1-5; D is uncertain. The CDR3 loop spans 13 amino acids. The germline V and J ends were trimmed by 4 bases and 2 bases, with 6 bases remaining between them. Germline lookup yields CDR1 WSHSY and CDR2 SAAADI. The CDR3 sequence is CASSGTGNQPQHF. CDR3 nucleotide sequence: TGCGCCAGCAGTGGGACTGGCAATCAGCCCCAGCATTTT.

Only a few counts were recorded for this clone. The V call is TRBV29-1, the J call TRBJ1-2, with TRBD1 identical over 8 bases. Germline assignment: CDR1 SQVTM and CDR2 ANQGSEA. With V trimmed by 6 bases and J by 6 bases, 9 bases remained unmatched. CDR3 size: 13 residues. The CDR3 is CSVDRGSANGYTF. DNA for the CDR3: TGCAGCGTCGACAGGGGTTCAGCAAATGGCTACACCTTC.

The genes are TRBV5-4 and TRBJ2-5; 10 bases are a match to TRBD2. Trimming removed 4 bases from V and 5 bases from J; junction bases left unmatched: 8. The CDR3 contains 15 residues. Germline CDR1 SGHNT, CDR2 YYREEE (reference sequence). CDR3 region: CASSPTSGEGETQYF. The DNA of the CDR3 is TGTGCCAGCAGCCCTACTAGCGGGGAGGGGGAGACCCAGTACTTC.

The J gene is TRBJ1-2, the V gene TRBV7-3, with 7 nucleotides matching TRBD1. The germline V gene encodes CDR1 SGHTA and CDR2 FQGTGA. This CDR3 is built from 14 residues. J lost 9 bases, V lost 4 bases, and 11 bases had no gene match. CDR3 sequence: CASSSSRDSFSYTF. CDR3 in DNA: TGTGCCAGCAGCTCGTCCCGGGACAGTTTCAGCTACACCTTC.

This chain uses TRBV6-5 with TRBJ1-2, with unresolved D. Germline V gene sequence: CDR1 MNHEY, CDR2 SVGAGI. Trimming stripped 0 bases from V and 6 bases from J, with 11 bases between. The CDR3 consists of 14 residues. The chain's CDR3 is CASSYSSQVNGYTF. CDR3 nucleotide sequence: TGTGCCAGCAGTTACTCGAGCCAGGTGAATGGCTACACCTTC.

The genes are TRBV14 and TRBJ1-2; D perhaps matches TRBD1 (5 bases). The CDR3 consists of 15 residues. The germline CDR1 and CDR2 sequences are SGHDN and FVKESK. V was pared by 6 bases and J by 0 bases, with 14 bases between. The CDR3 nucleotides are TGTGCCAGCAGGATGTGGGGGGACTCTAACTATGGCTACACCTTC. Protein: CASRMWGDSNYGYTF.

This sequence joins TRBV7-8 and TRBJ1-1; D gene ambiguous. The CDR3 has 14 amino acids. Deletions cut 3 bases from V and 0 bases from J, with 8 bases between. The germline gives CDR1 SGHVS, CDR2 FQNEAQ. The CDR3: CASSFGQMNTEAFF. The CDR3 DNA follows: TGTGCCAGCAGCTTCGGCCAGATGAACACTGAAGCTTTCTTT.

The chain recombines TRBV7-2 with TRBJ2-1; 8 positions match TRBD2. Looked up from germline, CDR1 is SGHTA and CDR2 is FQGNSA. CDR3 length: 17 residues. V was pared by 5 bases and J by 2 bases, with 11 bases of the junction left unmatched. This chain's CDR3 is CASSPWGGGYTYNEQFF. DNA of the CDR3: TGTGCCAGCAGCCCCTGGGGCGGGGGGTATACCTACAATGAGCAGTTCTTC.

V gene TRBV7-2 combines with J gene TRBJ1-2; D gene ambiguous. Trimming removed 4 bases at V and 5 bases at J, with 11 bases between. This CDR3 is built from 13 residues. CDR1 is SGHTA, CDR2 FQGNSA, per germline. The chain's CDR3 is CASSSQASYGYTF. CDR3 DNA sequence: TGTGCCAGCAGCTCTCAGGCCAGTTATGGCTACACCTTC.

This clone has a single count. The V call is TRBV6-5, the J call TRBJ2-1; 10 positions agree with TRBD2. The CDR3 loop spans 14 amino acids. The germline V gene has CDR1 MNHEY and CDR2 SVGAGI. J was trimmed by 7 bases and V by 6 bases; bases with no gene match: 6. The DNA of the CDR3 is TGTGCCAGCAGCTTAGCGGGGGGCTTTAATGAGCAGTTCTTC. Its protein is CASSLAGGFNEQFF.

This clone was recorded once. J is TRBJ2-3 and V is TRBV18; D is tentatively TRBD1 or TRBD2 (6 bases each). Germline V gene sequence: CDR1 KGHSH, CDR2 LQKENI. CDR3 length: 14 amino acids. V dropped 6 bases and J dropped 1 base, with 11 bases sitting between them. CDR3 sequence: CASSPGARTDTQYF. CDR3 sequence (DNA): TGTGCCAGCTCTCCGGGGGCCCGCACAGATACGCAGTATTTT.

The genes are TRBV2 and TRBJ1-2; possibly TRBD1 for D (6 bases). V lost 9 bases to trimming and J lost 5 bases, with 19 bases between them. The CDR3 contains 14 residues. CDR1 is SNHLY, CDR2 FYNNEI, per germline. The DNA of the CDR3 is TGTGCCAGTAAACTAGGGGGTTCGGCTTATGGCTACACCTTC. Amino acid sequence: CASKLGGSAYGYTF.

This clone is a singleton in its sample. The CDR3 sequence is CASSEFGSYNEQFF. The CDR3 DNA follows: TGTGCCAGCAGTGAATTCGGGTCCTACAATGAGCAGTTCTTC. This chain links TRBV6-1 with TRBJ2-1; D not certain. Germline-derived CDR1 and CDR2 are MNHNS and SASEGT. Trimming stripped 2 bases from V and 1 base from J, with 6 bases between. This CDR3 is built from 14 residues.

The chain recombines TRBV27 with TRBJ2-5; D possibly corresponds to TRBD1 (5 bases). CDR3 size: 13 residues. Trimming took 6 bases from V and 0 from J, leaving 8 bases between them. Per the germline V gene, CDR1 is MNHEY and CDR2 is SMNVEV (reference sequence). DNA for the CDR3: TGTGCCAGCAGAAGGGGCAACCAAGAGACCCAGTACTTC. Translated: CASRRGNQETQYF.

J is TRBJ1-5 and V is TRBV18; D might be TRBD1 (6 bases). V gave up 4 bases and J gave up 4 bases, with 8 bases separating them. Germline V gives CDR1 KGHSH, CDR2 LQKENI. This CDR3 is 13 amino acids long. CDR3 DNA: TGTGCCAGCTCACGACAGGATAATCAGCCCCAGCATTTT. Residues: CASSRQDNQPQHF.

The chain employs TRBV2 and TRBJ2-2, with 9 bases identical to TRBD1. CDR1 and CDR2 from the germline V gene are SNHLY and FYNNEI. The CDR3 has 15 amino acids. V shed 4 bases and J 6 bases; nucleotides not matched to a gene: 6. The CDR3 bases are TGTGCCAGCAGTGGAGGGACAGGGAGGCCCGGGGAGCTGTTTTTT. This sequence encodes CASSGGTGRPGELFF.

The V gene is TRBV7-6, the J gene TRBJ2-5; no clear D gene. The V gene's germline CDR1 is SGHVS and CDR2 FNYEAQ. This CDR3 is 17 amino acids long. Trimming stripped 2 bases from V and 5 bases from J, with 21 bases between. The chain's CDR3 is CASSLNTRYTSWETQYF. The CDR3 bases are TGTGCCAGCAGCTTAAACACCCGCTACACCTCCTGGGAGACCCAGTACTTC.

The chain links TRBV6-1 to TRBJ1-1, with D possibly being TRBD1 (5 bases). CDR1 is MNHNS, CDR2 SASEGT, per germline. The CDR3 is 14 amino acids. V lost 5 bases and J 1 base, leaving 11 bases between the germline ends. CDR3 sequence reads: CASSLGGGNTEAFF. The CDR3 bases are TGTGCCAGCAGTTTAGGCGGGGGGAACACTGAAGCTTTCTTT.

V usage is TRBV7-3 and J usage is TRBJ1-1; TRBD1 aligns across 7 bases. V shed 2 bases and J 5 bases; nucleotides not matched to a gene: 8. This CDR3 is 15 amino acids long. CDR1 SGHTA and CDR2 FQGTGA come from the germline V gene. CDR3 DNA sequence: TGTGCCAGCAGCTTAGACAGGGCCTCAGTTACTGAAGCTTTCTTT. This translates into CASSLDRASVTEAFF. Together with reference TRBV7-3 and TRBJ1-1, the CDR3 gives the full variable domain: GAGVSQTPSNKVTEKGKYVELRCDPISGHTALYWYRQSLGQGPEFLIYFQGTGAADDSGLPNDRFFAVRPEGSVSTLKIQRTERGDSAVYLCASSLDRASVTEAFFGQGTRLTVV.

V and J are TRBV27 and TRBJ1-1, with D tentatively TRBD1 (5 bases). Germline CDR1 reads MNHEY; CDR2 reads SMNVEV (reference sequence). Between the trimmed V and J ends, which lost 4 bases and 6 bases, there was a span of 12 bases. This CDR3 contains 13 residues. CDR3 protein: CASSWRAGSEAFF. DNA for the CDR3: TGTGCCAGCAGTTGGCGGGCAGGGTCTGAAGCTTTCTTT.

CDR3 sequence: CASSVVPSLQGTEAFF. In DNA form, the CDR3 reads TGTGCCAGCAGCGTAGTCCCTTCACTACAGGGGACTGAAGCTTTCTTT. The chain joins TRBV9 to TRBJ1-1, with 7 positions matching TRBD1. Trimming at V came to 0 bases and at J to 5 bases, leaving 10 bases not matched to a gene. This CDR3 is built from 16 residues. CDR1 and CDR2 from the germline V gene are SGDLS and YYNGEE.

As DNA, the CDR3 is TGTGCCAGCAGCAGGCTTCTGGGATCACCCCTCCACTTT. Translation gives CASSRLLGSPLHF. The J gene is TRBJ1-6, the V gene TRBV14, with D unclear. Germline V CDR1 and CDR2: SGHDN, FVKESK. The V and J ends lost 5 bases and 10 bases respectively, with 12 bases between them. The CDR3 loop spans 13 amino acids.

The chain carries TRBV10-3 and TRBJ1-1; tentative D call: TRBD1 (6 bases). The CDR3 has 15 residues. Trimming shortened V by 3 bases and J by 1 base, and 12 bases separated the two germline ends. Per the germline V gene, CDR1 is ENHRY and CDR2 is SYGVKD. CDR3 loop: CAISERPGANTEAFF. The CDR3 coding sequence is TGTGCCATCAGTGAACGCCCGGGGGCGAACACTGAAGCTTTCTTT.

This chain joins TRBV27 and TRBJ1-5; 7 bases agree with TRBD1. The germline V gene has CDR1 MNHEY and CDR2 SMNVEV (reference sequence). After removal of 8 bases from V and 2 bases from J, the junction contained 6 bases not matched to a gene. The CDR3 has 14 amino acids. CDR3 DNA: TGTGCCAGCGGCAGGGGGGGAGGCAATCAGCCCCAGCATTTT. It specifies CASGRGGGNQPQHF.

J is TRBJ1-1 and V is TRBV6-6; 9 positions agree with TRBD1. Germline CDR1 is MNHNY and CDR2 is SVGAGI (reference sequence). The CDR3 totals 14 residues. Losses at the gene ends were 5 bases for V and 1 base for J; bases not matched to a gene: 2. CDR3 DNA: TGTGCCAGCAGTCGGACAGGGGAGAACACTGAAGCTTTCTTT. It is translated as CASSRTGENTEAFF.

The chain recombines TRBV30 with TRBJ2-6, with D maybe TRBD1 (5 bases). The length of the CDR3 is 15 residues. CDR1 is GTSNPN and CDR2 is SVGIG in the germline V gene (reference sequence). Here the CDR3 reads CAARVYRSGANVLTF. The DNA for the CDR3 is TGTGCTGCCAGGGTCTACCGTTCTGGGGCCAACGTCCTGACTTTC.